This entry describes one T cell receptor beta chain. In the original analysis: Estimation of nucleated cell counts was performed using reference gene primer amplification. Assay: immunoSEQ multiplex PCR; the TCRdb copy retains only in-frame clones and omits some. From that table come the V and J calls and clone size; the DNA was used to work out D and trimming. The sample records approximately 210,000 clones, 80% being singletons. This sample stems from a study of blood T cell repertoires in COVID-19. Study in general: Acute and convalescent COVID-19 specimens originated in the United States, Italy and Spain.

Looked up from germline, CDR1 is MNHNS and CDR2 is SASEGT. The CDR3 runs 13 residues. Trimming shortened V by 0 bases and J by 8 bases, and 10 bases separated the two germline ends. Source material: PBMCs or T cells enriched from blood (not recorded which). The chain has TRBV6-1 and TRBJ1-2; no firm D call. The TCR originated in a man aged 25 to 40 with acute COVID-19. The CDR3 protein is CASSEAQLMGYTF. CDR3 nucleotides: TGTGCCAGCAGTGAAGCGCAACTGATGGGCTACACCTTC.